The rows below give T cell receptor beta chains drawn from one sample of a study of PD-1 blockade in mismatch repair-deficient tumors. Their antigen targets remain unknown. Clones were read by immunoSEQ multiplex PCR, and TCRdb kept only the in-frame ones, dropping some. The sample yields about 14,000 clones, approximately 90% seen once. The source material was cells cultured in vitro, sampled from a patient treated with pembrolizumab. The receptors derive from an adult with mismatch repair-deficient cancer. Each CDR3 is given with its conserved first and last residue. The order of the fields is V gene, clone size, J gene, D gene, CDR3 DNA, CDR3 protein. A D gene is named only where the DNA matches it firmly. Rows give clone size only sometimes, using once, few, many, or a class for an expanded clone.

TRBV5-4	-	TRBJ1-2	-	TGTGCCAGCAGCTTGGGTGGGAAAAGCTATGGCTACACCTTC	CASSLGGKSYGYTF
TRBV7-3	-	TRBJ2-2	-	TGTGCCAGCAGCTTAGGGCAGGGATACACCGGGGAGCTGTTTTTT	CASSLGQGYTGELFF
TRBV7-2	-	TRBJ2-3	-	TGTGCCAGCAGCACAGGCCCAGGGTCAGATACGCAGTATTTT	CASSTGPGSDTQYF
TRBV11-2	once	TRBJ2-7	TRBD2	TGTGCCAGCAGCTTAGACGGCCCAGCGGGAGGGTCCTACGAGCAGTACTTC	CASSLDGPAGGSYEQYF
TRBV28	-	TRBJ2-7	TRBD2	TGTGCCAGCACCTTAGGGGGACTAGCGGGAACTAGAGACGAGCAGTACTTC	CASTLGGLAGTRDEQYF
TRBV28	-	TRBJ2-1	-	TGTGCCAGCAGTTTTGGAAGCGACAATGAGCAGTTCTTC	CASSFGSDNEQFF
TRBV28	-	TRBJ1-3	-	TGTGCCAGCAGTTTTTCTGGAAACACCATATATTTT	CASSFSGNTIYF
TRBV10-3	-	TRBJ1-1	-	TGTGCCATCAGTCCACCTCCTCACAGGGAAGTGACTGAAGCTTTCTTT	CAISPPPHREVTEAFF
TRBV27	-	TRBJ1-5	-	TGTGCCAGCAGTTTAGAAGGGTATAGCAATCAGCCCCAGCATTTT	CASSLEGYSNQPQHF
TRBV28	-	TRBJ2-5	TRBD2	TGTGCCAGCAGTTTCTCTAGCGGTTCTCGGTACCAAGAGACCCAGTACTTC	CASSFSSGSRYQETQYF
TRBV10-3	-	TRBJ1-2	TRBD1	TGTGCCATCGGAGACTCCGGGACAGGGACTAACTATGGCTACACCTTC	CAIGDSGTGTNYGYTF
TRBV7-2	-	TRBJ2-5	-	TGTGCCAGCAGCTTCCGAAGACAGCAAGAGACCCAGTACTTC	CASSFRRQQETQYF
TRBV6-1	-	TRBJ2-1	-	TGTGCCAGCAGTGATACATTGATTCTGAGGCAGTTCTTC	CASSDTLILRQFF
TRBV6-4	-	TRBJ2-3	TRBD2	TGTGCCAGCAGTCCAGCGGGAGGGCCCACCGTAACGCAGTATTTT	CASSPAGGPTVTQYF
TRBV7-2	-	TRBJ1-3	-	TGTGCCAGCAGCTTAGGTTCAGGGGCGAGCGGAAACACCATATATTTT	CASSLGSGASGNTIYF
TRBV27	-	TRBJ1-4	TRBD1	TGTGCCAGCAGTTTGGGGACAGGGGGTTCGAATGAAAAACTGTTTTTT	CASSLGTGGSNEKLFF
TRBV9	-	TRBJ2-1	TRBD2	TGTGCCAGCAGCGTAGGGATAGCGGGAGAAGACTACAATGAGCAGTTCTTC	CASSVGIAGEDYNEQFF
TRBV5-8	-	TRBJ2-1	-	TGTGCCAGCAGCTCATGGACCCAATACAATGAGCAGTTCTTC	CASSSWTQYNEQFF
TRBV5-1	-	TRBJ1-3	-	TGCGCCAGCAGCTTGGAGGGGTTCTCTGGAAACACCATATATTTT	CASSLEGFSGNTIYF
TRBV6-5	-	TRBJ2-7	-	TGTGCCAGCAGTGAGGCCAAGCCGTACTTC	CASSEAKPYF
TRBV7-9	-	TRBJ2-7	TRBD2	TGTGCCAGCAGCCCCACGGGGGGACTTGAGTACGAGCAGTACTTC	CASSPTGGLEYEQYF
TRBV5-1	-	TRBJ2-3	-	TGCGCCAGCAGCCAACAACCAGGAGATACGCAGTATTTT	CASSQQPGDTQYF
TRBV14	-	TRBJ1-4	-	TGTGCCAGCAGCCATGTGGGGGCAACTAATGAAAAACTGTTTTTT	CASSHVGATNEKLFF
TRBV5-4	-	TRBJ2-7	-	TGTGCCAGCAGCTTGGTAGGGAGTAAGCAGTACTTC	CASSLVGSKQYF
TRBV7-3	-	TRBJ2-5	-	TGTGCCAGCAGCAGGACCGCCAGTGGGACCCAGTACTTC	CASSRTASGTQYF
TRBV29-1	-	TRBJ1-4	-	TGCAGCGTGACCGGGACGGCCGCAACTAATGAAAAACTGTTTTTT	CSVTGTAATNEKLFF
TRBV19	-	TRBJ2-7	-	TGTGCCAGTAGTATCTCCGGGAGCTCCTACGAGCAGTACTTC	CASSISGSSYEQYF
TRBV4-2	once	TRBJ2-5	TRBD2	TGTGCCAGCAGCCAACATGGCGGGAGGGCCCGAGAGACCCAGTACTTC	CASSQHGGRARETQYF
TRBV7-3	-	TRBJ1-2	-	TGTGCCAGCAGCCAGGACCCGGCTAACTATGGCTACACCTTC	CASSQDPANYGYTF
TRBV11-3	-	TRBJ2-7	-	TGTGCCAGCAGCTTAGCCCCCAGCGGGCGCAGCTCCTACGAGCAGTACTTC	CASSLAPSGRSSYEQYF
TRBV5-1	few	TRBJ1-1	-	TGCGCCAGCAGGGTAGAAGGGGCGAACACTGAAGCTTTCTTT	CASRVEGANTEAFF
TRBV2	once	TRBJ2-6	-	TGTGCCAGCAGTGAATCTCGTCATAGCTCTGGGGCCAACGTCCTGACTTTC	CASSESRHSSGANVLTF
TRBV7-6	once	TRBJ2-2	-	TGTGCCAGCAGCCCCCGGTTGGAAGGCGGGGAGCTGTTTTTT	CASSPRLEGGELFF
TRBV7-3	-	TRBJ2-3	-	TGTGCCAGCAGCCCCGCGGGGAGCGGGCCCACAGATACGCAGTATTTT	CASSPAGSGPTDTQYF
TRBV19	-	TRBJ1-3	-	TGTGCCAGTAGCCAAGGGGGGTTCGGAAACACCATATATTTT	CASSQGGFGNTIYF
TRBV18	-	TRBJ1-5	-	TGTGCCAGCTCACCCCAGGGACCCGATAGCAATCAGCCCCAGCATTTT	CASSPQGPDSNQPQHF
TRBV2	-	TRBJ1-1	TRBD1	TGTGCCAGCAGTGAAGTGGGACAGGGAAGAGCTTTCTTT	CASSEVGQGRAFF
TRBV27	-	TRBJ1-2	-	TGTGCCAGCTCGCTGGGGCAATCCTATGGCTACACCTTC	CASSLGQSYGYTF
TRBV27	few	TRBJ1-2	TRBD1	TGTGCCAGCAGTGCCCGGGACAGGGGCGATGGCTACACCTTC	CASSARDRGDGYTF
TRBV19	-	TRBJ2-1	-	TGTGCCAGTAGTATAGATGACCGTTCCTCCTACAATGAGCAGTTCTTC	CASSIDDRSSYNEQFF
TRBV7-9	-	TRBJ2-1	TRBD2	TGTGCCAGCAGCTTAGCCCTAGCGGGATCTTACAATGAGCAGTTCTTC	CASSLALAGSYNEQFF
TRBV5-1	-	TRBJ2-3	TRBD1	TGCGCCAGCAGCCTCTCCGGGACAGGGGGCACAGATACGCAGTATTTT	CASSLSGTGGTDTQYF
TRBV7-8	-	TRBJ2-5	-	TGTGCCAGCAGCCCGACGCGGGTACAAGAGACCCAGTACTTC	CASSPTRVQETQYF
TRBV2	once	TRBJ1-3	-	TGTGCCAGCAGTGAATACGGGGGGGGAAACACCATATATTTT	CASSEYGGGNTIYF
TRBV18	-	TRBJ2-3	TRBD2	TGTGCCAGCTCACCACTGAATCTTGGGGGAGGGCTTACAGATACGCAGTATTTT	CASSPLNLGGGLTDTQYF
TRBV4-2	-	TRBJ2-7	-	TGTGCCAGCAGCCAGGGAGGACCGCTATACGAGCAGTACTTC	CASSQGGPLYEQYF
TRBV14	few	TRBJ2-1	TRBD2	TGTGCCAGCAGTCAACTAGCGGGGTCTTCCGATGAGCAGTTCTTC	CASSQLAGSSDEQFF
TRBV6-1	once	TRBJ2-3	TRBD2	TGTGCCAGCAGTCTGACTAGCGTCGGCACAGATACGCAGTATTTT	CASSLTSVGTDTQYF
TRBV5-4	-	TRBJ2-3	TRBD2	TGTGCCAGCAGCTTGGAACTAGCGGGGACCACAGATACGCAGTATTTT	CASSLELAGTTDTQYF
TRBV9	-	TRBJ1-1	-	TGTGCCAGCAGCGTAGCAACTGAAGCTTTCTTT	CASSVATEAFF
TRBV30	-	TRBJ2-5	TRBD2	TGTGCCCGAACTGAGCGGGATAAAATGGCGGAGACCCAGTACTTC	CARTERDKMAETQYF
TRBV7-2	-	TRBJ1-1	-	TGTGCCAGCAGCTTAAAGACAGGAGCGGGAGAAGCTTTCTTT	CASSLKTGAGEAFF
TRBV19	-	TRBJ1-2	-	TGTGCCAGTAAACGAAAAGATTTTGGCTACACCTTC	CASKRKDFGYTF
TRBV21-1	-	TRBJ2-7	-	TGTGCCAGCAGCAAAGTGGGGTGCAGCTCCTACGAGCAGTACTTC	CASSKVGCSSYEQYF
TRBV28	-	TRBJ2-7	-	TGTGCCAGCAGTTCATCGGCCGGCCTGGAAGCCTACGAGCAGTACTTC	CASSSSAGLEAYEQYF
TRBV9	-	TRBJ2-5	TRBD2	TGTGCCAGCAGCAGCCCAAAGAGAGGGGCGACTAGCGGGAGGCATCAAGAGACCCAGTACTTC	CASSSPKRGATSGRHQETQYF
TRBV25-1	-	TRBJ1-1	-	TGTGCCAGCAGTGAATCTACGGGGTCCACTGAAGCTTTCTTT	CASSESTGSTEAFF
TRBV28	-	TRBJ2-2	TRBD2	TGTGCCAGCAGTGGAGCGGGAGGCCCCGGGGAGCTGTTTTTT	CASSGAGGPGELFF
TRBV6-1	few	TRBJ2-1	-	TGTGCCACGGGGACCTATGACAATGAGCAGTTCTTC	CATGTYDNEQFF